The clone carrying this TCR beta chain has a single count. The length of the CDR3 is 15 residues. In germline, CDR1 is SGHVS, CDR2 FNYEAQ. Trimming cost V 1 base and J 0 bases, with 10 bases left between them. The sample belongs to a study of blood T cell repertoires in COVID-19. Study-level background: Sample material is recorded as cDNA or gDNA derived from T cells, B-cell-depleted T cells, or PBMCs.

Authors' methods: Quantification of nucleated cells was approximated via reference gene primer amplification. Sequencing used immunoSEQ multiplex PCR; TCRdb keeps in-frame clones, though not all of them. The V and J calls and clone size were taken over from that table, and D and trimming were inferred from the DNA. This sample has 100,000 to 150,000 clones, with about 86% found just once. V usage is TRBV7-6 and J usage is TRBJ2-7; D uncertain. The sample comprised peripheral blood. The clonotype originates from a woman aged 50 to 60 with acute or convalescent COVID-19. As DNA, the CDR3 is TGTGCCAGCAGCTTAGTTGCTTCAGGCTCCTACGAGCAGTACTTC. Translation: CASSLVASGSYEQYF.